These T cell receptor beta chains were read from a single sample in a study of spatial heterogeneity in lung cancer. TCRdb re-analysed the 5' RACE reads in MiXCR, keeping a single row per CDR3 protein. The data contain 30,000 to 40,000 distinct CDR3 sequences, 4% to 6% of them singletons. The source material was PBMCs, sampled at surgery. Receptor source: a female donor with early-stage non-small cell lung cancer. Both conserved end residues are part of each CDR3. A D gene is named only where the DNA matches it firmly. Size values are once, few and many counts, or a class for expanded clones, and some rows have none.

TRBV28,many,-,TRBJ2-4,TGTGCCAGCAGTCCCCTCGCGCACGTGGACAGACCCATAGTCAAAAACATTCAGTACTTC,CASSPLAHVDRPIVKNIQYF
TRBV25-1,few,TRBD1,TRBJ2-5,TGTGCCAGCAGTGAAAACCTAGGACAGGGAGAGACCCAGTACTTC,CASSENLGQGETQYF
TRBV7-3,many,TRBD1,TRBJ2-1,TGTGCCAGCAGCTTAATAGGCAGGGGGCATGAGCAGTTCTTC,CASSLIGRGHEQFF
TRBV12-3/TRBV12-4,many,-,TRBJ1-1,TGTGCCAGCAGTCTAACGGTCCTGAACACTGAAGCTTTCTTT,CASSLTVLNTEAFF
TRBV10-3,many,-,TRBJ1-1,TGTGCCATCAGTGAAGTAGGGGGGTTGAACACTGAAGCTTTCTTT,CAISEVGGLNTEAFF
TRBV12-3/TRBV12-4,many,-,TRBJ2-2,TGTGCCAGCAGGAAAGCAAGAAACACCGGGGAGCTGTTTTTT,CASRKARNTGELFF
TRBV7-8,many,-,TRBJ1-6,TGTGCCAGCAGCCTTCTTAGACAGAGTAATTCACCCCTCCACTTT,CASSLLRQSNSPLHF
TRBV3-1,many,-,TRBJ1-5,TGTGCCAGCAGCCCCGGAGTGGGGAGCAATCAGCCCCAGCATTTT,CASSPGVGSNQPQHF
TRBV20-1,many,TRBD2,TRBJ2-5,TGCAGTGTCCCCCCTGCTAAGTCTCGGGGGGTTAAGACCCAGTACTTC,CSVPPAKSRGVKTQYF
TRBV14,many,TRBD2,TRBJ2-3,TGTGCCAGCAGCCAAGGATTGGGACTAGCTAACTGGAGATCCTCGCTAACTAAAGATACGCAGTATTTT,CASSQGLGLANWRSSLTKDTQYF
TRBV11-2,many,-,TRBJ1-2,TGTGCCAGCAGCTCTTACCTCGGGACCAACAACTATGGCTACACCTTC,CASSSYLGTNNYGYTF
TRBV13,many,-,TRBJ1-6,TGTGCCAGCAGCTTAGAGGTAGGGGAGGGTTTCTCCTATAATTCACCCCTCCACTTT,CASSLEVGEGFSYNSPLHF
TRBV7-8,many,TRBD2,TRBJ2-2,TGTGCCAGCAGCTTACTAGCGGGGGGGCCCGGGGAGCTGTTTTTT,CASSLLAGGPGELFF
TRBV10-3,-,TRBD2,TRBJ2-7,TGTGCCATCAGTGAGTCGATTGGACTAGCGGCCTACGAGCAGTACTTC,CAISESIGLAAYEQYF
TRBV20-1,many,TRBD2,TRBJ2-5,TGCAGTGTAGATAGCGGGGGGGCCCGAGAGACCCAGTACTTC,CSVDSGGARETQYF
TRBV27,many,-,TRBJ1-6,TGTGCCAGCACCTCGGACATCTGGAGCTCCTATAATTCACCCCTCCACTTT,CASTSDIWSSYNSPLHF
TRBV27,many,-,TRBJ1-5,TGTGCCAGCAGTCTACAGGGTCTTGGCAATCAGCCCCAGCATTTT,CASSLQGLGNQPQHF
TRBV11-2,few,-,TRBJ2-7,TGTGCCAGCAGCTCCGGACTCACCTGGGGGACCTCCTACGAGCAGTACTTC,CASSSGLTWGTSYEQYF
TRBV15,-,-,TRBJ2-1,TGTGCCACCAGCGGGGGGAATGAGCAGTTCTTC,CATSGGNEQFF
TRBV7-2,many,-,TRBJ2-7,TGTGCCAGCAGCCCTAGGGCAGTCTACGAGCAGTACTTC,CASSPRAVYEQYF
TRBV2,many,-,TRBJ1-1,TGTGCCAGCAGTGACCGGACAGCCAACACTGAAGCTTTCTTT,CASSDRTANTEAFF
TRBV5-6,many,TRBD1,TRBJ2-7,TGTGCCAGCAGCTCCTGGGCTACAGGGGGGTCCTACGAGCAGTACTTC,CASSSWATGGSYEQYF
TRBV29-1,many,-,TRBJ1-2,TGCAGCGTGGCATGGACCGGCGGGGCGGGCTACACCTTC,CSVAWTGGAGYTF
TRBV29-1,few,TRBD1,TRBJ1-2,TGCAGCGCCGGACAGGGATTTTATTCTGGCTACACCTTC,CSAGQGFYSGYTF
TRBV4-2,many,TRBD2,TRBJ2-1,TGTGCCAGCAGCCAAGGGACTAGCTCCTACAATGAGCAGTTCTTC,CASSQGTSSYNEQFF
TRBV27,many,-,TRBJ2-1,TGTGCCAGCAGTTTGGAGGGGGGGTCCTACAATGAGCAGTTCTTC,CASSLEGGSYNEQFF
TRBV2,many,-,TRBJ2-7,TGTGCCAGCAGTGATAACTACGAGCAGTACTTC,CASSDNYEQYF
TRBV11-2,-,-,TRBJ1-5,TGTGCCAGCAGCGCGGCGACAGGACTGCCCCAGCATTTT,CASSAATGLPQHF
TRBV2,-,-,TRBJ1-6,TGTGCCAGCAGCGGGACTTTCCCTAATTCACCCCTCCACTTT,CASSGTFPNSPLHF
TRBV20-1,many,TRBD2,TRBJ2-2,TGCAGTGCTAGGAGGACTAGCGTCACCGGGGAGCTGTTTTTT,CSARRTSVTGELFF
TRBV5-4,-,-,TRBJ2-5,TGTGCCAGCAGCCCGACCGGGACTCAAGAGACCCAGTACTTC,CASSPTGTQETQYF
TRBV7-9,many,-,TRBJ2-5,TGTGCCAGCAGCTCCGCGCCTAACGAGACCCAGTACTTC,CASSSAPNETQYF
TRBV7-9,few,TRBD1,TRBJ1-5,TGTGCCAGCAGCTTAGGGGATCTGGGACAGGGGACGCAGCCCCAGCATTTT,CASSLGDLGQGTQPQHF